This T cell receptor beta chain was captured by sequencing in a study of T-cell reconstitution after alpha-beta-depleted transplantation in children. Looked up from germline, CDR1 is SGHRS and CDR2 is YFSETQ. V was shortened by 0 bases and J by 8 bases, with 18 bases between the two germline ends. The CDR3 is 16 amino acids. General study results and limits: It was newly produced T cells that mostly accounted for T-cell counts and diversity one year after transplant. Several hundred rapidly expanded clones from non-depleted graft cells reportedly supplied alpha-beta T cells about two months post-transplant.

This clonotype was seen a handful of times. Its antigen is not known. Molecular barcoding with unique molecular identifiers was used for the TCRbeta library. One entry per CDR3 protein, called by TCRdb with MiXCR from the PCR reads. The repertoire holds about 830,000 distinct CDR3 sequences, with roughly 15% as singletons. This specimen consisted of PBMCs, mostly from graft donor cells, obtained 360 days after TCRalphabeta/CD19-depleted stem cell transplant. This rearrangement joins TRBV5-1 to TRBJ2-4; possible D gene TRBD2, 6 bases. This clonotype was obtained from a male patient aged 10-17 years who had a stem cell transplant for acute lymphoblastic leukemia, so the T cells may come from the graft donor. The CDR3 nucleotides read TGCGCCAGCAGCTTGGGGCCCGTGCGGGACTCAGACATTCAGTACTTC. Translation: CASSLGPVRDSDIQYF.